This T cell receptor (beta chain) came from a study of cytomegalovirus exposure and HLA in healthy donors. Study in general: Early released data comprised 80 million to 90 million unique TCRs from HLA-typed donors.

The table lists this clone with a count of one. Its antigen is still unknown. The primer mix had 60 Vbeta and 13 Jbeta primers. TCRdb's table, derived via immunoSEQ multiplex PCR, lists solely in-frame clones and lacks some. Among about 150,000 clones listed, approximately 80% were seen once. Study-wide results and caveats: Using a false discovery rate of 0.05, a later analysis showed that approximately 17,000 TCR beta sequences were associated with HLA alleles.

The receptor comes from a woman aged 40 to 55 in good health and CMV-seropositive. The specimen was PBMCs.

CDR3 amino acids: CASSLEDYEQYF. The CDR3 nucleotides read TGTGCCAGCAGCTTGGAGGACTATGAGCAGTACTTC. This chain joins TRBV5-4 and TRBJ2-7; a possible D gene is TRBD2 (6 bases). The CDR3 is made up of 12 amino acids. Germline loops: CDR1 SGHNT, CDR2 YYREEE (reference sequence). V shed 0 bases and J shed 7 bases, with 8 bases lying between them. Supplemented by reference TRBV5-4 and TRBJ2-7, the full variable domain reads ETGVTQSPTHLIKTRGQQVTLRCSSQSGHNTVSWYQQALGQGPQFIFQYYREEENGRGNFPPRFSGLQFPNYSSELNVNALELDDSALYLCASSLEDYEQYFGPGTRLTVT.